These T cell receptor beta chains were read from a single sample in a study of blood T cell repertoires in COVID-19. The assay was immunoSEQ multiplex PCR, and TCRdb's table has in-frame clones only and misses some. The sample carries 220,000 or so clones, approximately 82% recorded once. Sample: peripheral blood. Receptor source: a woman aged 80 or older with acute or convalescent COVID-19. CDR3s include the opening cysteine and the closing phenylalanine or tryptophan. D genes are given only for firm matches.

d_call j_call v_call cdr3_aa
TRBD2 TRBJ2-3 TRBV10-3 CAISEWTSGGSNTQYF
. TRBJ2-3 TRBV28 CASTSGASTDTQYF
. TRBJ2-1 TRBV6-6 CASSYSGRGTYNEQFF
. TRBJ1-1 TRBV7-9 CASSQTANTEAFF
. TRBJ2-1 TRBV21-1 CATPPRRLKQFF
. TRBJ1-5 TRBV10-3 CAISESGGYNQPQHF
TRBD1 TRBJ2-5 TRBV27 CASSLDRDREETQYF
. TRBJ2-5 TRBV5-1 CASNREGQTQYF
. TRBJ1-5 TRBV5-1 CASSVGDPYQPQHF
TRBD1 TRBJ1-1 TRBV5-1 CASSLGGFNTEAFF
. TRBJ2-6 TRBV7-9 CASSPGEGANVLTF
. TRBJ2-7 TRBV28 CASSLGRVGSYEQYF
. TRBJ2-5 TRBV14 CASSQGVRRFEETQYF
TRBD2 TRBJ2-1 TRBV14 CASSQERLAVNNEQFF
. TRBJ2-1 TRBV4-1 CASSQEGGASYNEQFF
TRBD2 TRBJ2-3 TRBV7-9 CASSLAVSGTGDTQYF
TRBD2 TRBJ2-1 TRBV10-3 CAISESLPRTSGRTSSYNEQFF
. TRBJ2-7 TRBV5-1 CASSLTASSYEQYF
. TRBJ1-1 TRBV19 CASRPFGQNTEAFF
. TRBJ2-2 TRBV3-1/TRBV3-2 CASSQVSRQGTGELFF
TRBD1 TRBJ1-4 TRBV3-1/TRBV3-2 CASSLQGTTNEKLFF
. TRBJ1-6 TRBV5-1 CASSLVQENSPLHF
TRBD2 TRBJ2-7 TRBV18 CASSPGLEVYEQYF
. TRBJ1-6 TRBV28 CASTPWGRGDSPLHF
TRBD1 TRBJ2-7 TRBV30 CAWQGAFGTYEQYF
. TRBJ2-2 TRBV9 CASSVGQKNTGELFF
. TRBJ1-2 TRBV19 CASSIPRTGGGYTF
. TRBJ2-2 TRBV1 CTSSQEKGVLNTGELFF
. TRBJ2-5 TRBV7-9 CASSLIAREETQYF
TRBD1 TRBJ1-1 TRBV2 CASRDRIPEAFF
TRBD1 TRBJ1-5 TRBV4-1 CASSGQGSQPQHF
. TRBJ2-2 TRBV14 CASSQESRFANTGELFF
. TRBJ2-5 TRBV28 CASKKGGKETQYF
TRBD1 TRBJ1-1 TRBV28 CASTYMDRHTEAFF
. TRBJ1-2 TRBV14 CASSHSTIRNYGYTF
. TRBJ1-1 TRBV6-2/TRBV6-3 CASSSYHNTEAFF
. TRBJ1-1 TRBV7-9 CASSFQSKNTEAFF
TRBD2 TRBJ2-1 TRBV7-3 CASSRDEAGSRFF
. TRBJ1-2 TRBV2 CASRGTGISGYTF
. TRBJ1-1 TRBV15 CATSPGLTNTEAFF
. TRBJ1-1 TRBV11-2 CASSLGGPTEAFF
. TRBJ2-5 TRBV3-1/TRBV3-2 CASSQNGGQETQYF
TRBD1 TRBJ1-4 TRBV7-9 CASSGGQGLNEKLFF
. TRBJ2-7 TRBV6-5 CASRKGHGGDYEQYF
. TRBJ2-3 TRBV19 CASSATSTDTQYF
. TRBJ1-5 TRBV7-2 CASSLGGKQPQHF
TRBD1 TRBJ1-5 TRBV2 CASSQQGNRAQHF
TRBD1 TRBJ1-2 TRBV19 CASSINRGEAYGYTF
. TRBJ1-1 TRBV19 CASTPGMAEAFF
TRBD2 TRBJ2-1 TRBV4-3 CASSQGLGTSGVSVRQFF
. TRBJ1-2 TRBV4-1 CASSQEGGRNYGYTF
. TRBJ2-2 TRBV29-1 CSVALLPNTGELFF
TRBD1 TRBJ1-1 TRBV6-5 CASRRNRDRETEAFF
. TRBJ2-7 TRBV6-5 CASSYSARSYEQYF